These T cell receptor beta chains were read from a single sample in a study of T cell changes during pregnancy in multiple sclerosis. The repertoire was sequenced with immunoSEQ multiplex PCR; TCRdb's copy has only in-frame clones and lacks some. The table has more than 90,000 clones, approximately 90% seen once; the top ten hold 1.5%. The input for sequencing was peripheral blood, taken in the third trimester of pregnancy. These receptors all come from a female donor with multiple sclerosis, enrolled in a pregnancy study. Both conserved end residues are trimmed from each CDR3. Each record gives: V gene, J gene, CDR3 protein.

TRBV6-5,TRBJ2-5,ASSRDRGLYEQY
TRBV29-1,TRBJ2-7,SVGEGGPYEQY
TRBV25-1,TRBJ1-5,ASSEPGNNQPQH
TRBV6-1,TRBJ2-1,ASRLPSYNEQF
TRBV5-1,TRBJ1-1,ASSPLEGNTEAF
TRBV19,TRBJ1-5,ASSPTGGLGSQPQH
TRBV5-8,TRBJ2-7,ASSLERVGEQY
TRBV4-1,TRBJ2-7,ASSQDRGYEQY
TRBV7-9,TRBJ1-1,ASSLDVAQVNTEAF
TRBV5-5,TRBJ2-2,ASSLGQGGTGELF
TRBV27,TRBJ1-1,ASSSILRAGTEAF
TRBV10-3,TRBJ2-5,AISGEVQETQY
TRBV5-1,TRBJ2-7,ASSFRQGISHYEQY
TRBV27,TRBJ2-1,ASSFRTSGRATYEQF
TRBV19,TRBJ1-1,ASSIALLLGGRTEAF
TRBV28,TRBJ2-7,ASSSPDEQY
TRBV4-1,TRBJ1-1,ASSQIRGGGTEAF
TRBV28,TRBJ1-4,ASKLTRDSINEKLF
TRBV28,TRBJ2-7,ASNPLAGVGVQY
TRBV2,TRBJ2-5,ASVTVGETQY
TRBV6-5,TRBJ2-2,ASRNHGDTGELF
TRBV5-4,TRBJ1-6,ASSLEPGGYSYNSPLH
TRBV10-3,TRBJ2-5,ASRLGRGQETQY
TRBV27,TRBJ1-6,ASSSLRDRGNSPLH
TRBV5-1,TRBJ2-1,ASSSAGGLYNEQF
TRBV21-1,TRBJ1-5,ASSIIQGAEGSNQPQH
TRBV2,TRBJ1-5,ASSERLLGNQPQH
TRBV7-7,TRBJ2-1,ASSLGGTGSRKF
TRBV5-6,TRBJ2-2,ASSLEPRSNTGELF
TRBV7-3,TRBJ2-7,ASSLSGGNRYEQY
TRBV27,TRBJ2-5,ASSLSAVYQETQY
TRBV6-1,TRBJ2-7,ASSNEIHKSYEQY
TRBV2,TRBJ1-2,ASRAGQGDYGYT
TRBV5-1,TRBJ1-2,ASSPDGQGEKYT
TRBV28,TRBJ2-7,ASSSGGLSLEQY
TRBV10-1,TRBJ2-2,ASSVKGTGELF
TRBV7-9,TRBJ2-7,ASSLPTASYEQY
TRBV6-6,TRBJ1-5,ASSSTGGGNQPQH
TRBV18,TRBJ1-1,ASSPPGRVNTEAF
TRBV6-5,TRBJ2-2,ASSYSELNTGELF
TRBV7-9,TRBJ2-1,ASSPPEPEQF
TRBV27,TRBJ2-3,ASSPLRNTDTQY
TRBV7-8,TRBJ1-2,ASSFRSDMATIATHRNYGYT
TRBV12-5,TRBJ1-2,ASGSFDRLANYGYT
TRBV5-6,TRBJ2-1,ASSFGLAGAGEQF